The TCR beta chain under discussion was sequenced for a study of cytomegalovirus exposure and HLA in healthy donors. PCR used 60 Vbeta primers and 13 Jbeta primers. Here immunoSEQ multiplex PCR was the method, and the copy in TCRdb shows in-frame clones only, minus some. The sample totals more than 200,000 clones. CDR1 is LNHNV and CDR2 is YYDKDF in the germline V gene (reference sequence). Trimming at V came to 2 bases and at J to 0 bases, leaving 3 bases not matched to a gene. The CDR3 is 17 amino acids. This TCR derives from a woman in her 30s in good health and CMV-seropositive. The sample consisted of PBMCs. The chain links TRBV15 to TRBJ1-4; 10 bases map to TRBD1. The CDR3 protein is CATSRYGQGATNEKLFF. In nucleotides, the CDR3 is TGTGCCACCAGCAGATACGGACAGGGGGCAACTAATGAAAAACTGTTTTTT.